What follows is one T cell receptor (beta chain) and its context. Its antigen is still unknown. Germline and junction disagree at one end, which may indicate a read error. Other DNA sequences of this sample code for an identical CDR3. The data originate from a study of cytomegalovirus exposure and HLA in healthy donors. The PCR was carried out with 60 Vbeta primers and 13 Jbeta primers. The repertoire was sequenced with immunoSEQ multiplex PCR; TCRdb's copy has only in-frame clones and lacks some. The table has some 200,000 clones, roughly four fifths seen once; the top ten hold around 3%. The length of the CDR3 is 15 residues. The germline V gene has CDR1 MNHNS and CDR2 SASEGT. Study-wide results and caveats: CMV serostatus was the only recorded immune exposure for donors. Reportedly, diagnosis of cytomegalovirus status by the classifier showed high specificity and sensitivity. Earlier analysis yielded a pattern in which most TCR beta V segments were productive about 90% or about 30% of the time. A later analysis showed HLA-associated TCR beta chains outstripping equally common others in clonal expansion.

The sequence was obtained from a woman between 40 and 55 years old in good health and CMV-seronegative. Sequencing input: PBMCs. The chain links TRBV6-1 to TRBJ2-7; TRBD1 matches at 8 bases. The CDR3 DNA sequence: TGTGCCAGCAGGGAAGCCGGGACAGGCTCCTACGAGCAGTACTTC. Encoded protein: CASREAGTGSYEQYF.